The clone carrying this TCR beta chain was observed a few times. What it binds is not known. The sample is drawn from a study of T-cell reconstitution after alpha-beta-depleted transplantation in children. Study-level results: Reports say that about two months after transplant, the alpha-beta T cells came out of several hundred graft clones that had expanded. T-cell numbers and diversity one year post-transplant derived largely from freshly generated T cells.

This CDR3 comprises 16 residues. Germline assignment: CDR1 KGHSH and CDR2 LQKENI. V was clipped by 1 base and J by 1 base, with 14 bases between them. Molecular barcoding with unique molecular identifiers was used for the TCRbeta library. TCRdb re-derived calls from the PCR reads in MiXCR, one entry per CDR3 protein. Altogether 800,000 to 1,000,000 distinct CDR3 sequences are present, roughly 29% being singletons, with the ten largest covering about 28%. The chain recombines TRBV18 with TRBJ2-7; the D is unclear. The sequences come from PBMCs, mostly from graft donor cells, collected 360 days after TCRalphabeta/CD19-depleted stem cell transplant. The sequence was collected from a boy in the first two years of life who had a stem cell transplant for SCID, so the T cells may come from the graft donor. The CDR3 sequence is CASSPRKQPISYEQYF. Here the CDR3 DNA reads TGTGCCAGCTCACCACGTAAACAGCCCATTTCCTACGAGCAGTACTTC. Combining the CDR3 with reference TRBV18 and TRBJ2-7 gives the whole variable domain NAGVMQNPRHLVRRRGQEARLRCSPMKGHSHVYWYRQLPEEGLKFMVYLQKENIIDESGMPKERFSAEFPKEGPSILRIQQVVRGDSAAYFCASSPRKQPISYEQYFGPGTRLTVT.